This note documents a single TCR beta chain sequence. Original handling: Using reference gene primer amplification, nucleated cell counts were estimated. TCRdb's copy holds only in-frame clones and misses some; the assay was immunoSEQ multiplex PCR. D and trimming come from the DNA, and the V and J calls and clone size come from that table. The sample contains about 370,000 clones, 80% to 90% of which appear only once. These data originate in a study of blood T cell repertoires in COVID-19. The sequence came from a woman in her twenties or thirties with COVID-19, enrolled during active disease. The sample was peripheral blood.

CDR3: CSGGLGTSTDTQYF. In nucleotides, the CDR3 is TGCAGCGGAGGATTGGGGACTAGCACAGATACGCAGTATTTT. The chain has TRBV29-1 and TRBJ2-3, with D maybe TRBD2 (6 bases). Germline V lookup: CDR1 SQVTM, CDR2 ANQGSEA. The V end lost 7 bases, the J end lost 0 bases, and 14 bases lay between the germline ends. The CDR3 extends over 14 amino acids.